Listed below are T cell receptor beta chains from one sample, sequenced in a study of blood T cell repertoires in COVID-19. Profiling relied on immunoSEQ multiplex PCR, and the TCRdb table lists in-frame clones only, not all of them. The sample holds roughly 120,000 clones, 80% to 95% seen once. Sequenced input: peripheral blood. Receptors were obtained from a man in his forties or fifties with COVID-19, enrolled during active disease. Each CDR3 is given with its conserved first and last residue. Each record gives: CDR3 protein, CDR3 DNA, J gene, V gene, clone size, D gene. The D gene is left open where the match is weak. Clone size, where shown, is once, few, many, or a class for clones that have expanded.

CSVGTGENYGYTF | TGCAGCGTCGGGACAGGTGAAAACTATGGCTACACCTTC | TRBJ1-2 | TRBV29-1 | . | TRBD1
CASSLDPTYEQYF | TGCGCCAGCAGCTTGGACCCTACCTACGAGCAGTACTTC | TRBJ2-7 | TRBV5-1 | . | .
CASIPGQACNYGYTF | TGTGCCAGCATACCGGGACAGGCTTGTAATTATGGCTACACCTTC | TRBJ1-2 | TRBV9 | . | TRBD1
CSARAPSGQYF | TGCAGTGCTAGAGCCCCCTCGGGGCAGTACTTC | TRBJ2-7 | TRBV20-1 | few | .
CASSLLAGPYNEQFF | TGCGCCAGCAGCTTACTAGCGGGGCCCTACAATGAGCAGTTCTTC | TRBJ2-1 | TRBV5-1 | . | TRBD2
CASSQSPTGGSEKLFF | TGCGCCAGCAGTCAATCCCCCACCGGCGGGAGCGAAAAACTGTTTTTT | TRBJ1-4 | TRBV5-1 | . | .
CASSSGGGDYNSPLHF | TGTGCCAGCAGCTCGGGCGGAGGGGACTATAATTCACCCCTCCACTTT | TRBJ1-6 | TRBV6-6 | few | .
CASSVVPSQVYGYTF | TGTGCCAGCAGCGTAGTCCCGAGCCAAGTCTATGGCTACACCTTC | TRBJ1-2 | TRBV9 | . | .
CASSLRGKETQYF | TGTGCCAGCAGTCTCAGGGGAAAAGAGACCCAGTACTTC | TRBJ2-5 | TRBV28 | . | .
CASSQLTVGLGNTIYF | TGTGCCAGTTCCCAACTAACAGTGGGACTTGGGAACACCATATATTTT | TRBJ1-3 | TRBV19 | . | .
CAWMPGENNYGYTF | TGTGCCTGGATGCCAGGGGAAAATAACTATGGCTACACCTTC | TRBJ1-2 | TRBV30 | . | .
CASSQDTLAEVSGANVLTF | TGCGCCAGCAGCCAAGATACCCTAGCGGAGGTTTCCGGGGCCAACGTCCTGACTTTC | TRBJ2-6 | TRBV4-3 | . | TRBD2
CASGSGYQETQYF | TGTGCCAGCGGCTCAGGTTATCAAGAGACCCAGTACTTC | TRBJ2-5 | TRBV2 | . | .
CASSIGFWDSTEAFF | TGTGCCAGCAGTATTGGTTTCTGGGACAGCACTGAAGCTTTCTTT | TRBJ1-1 | TRBV6-5 | . | TRBD1
CASTPQGAWGNTIYF | TGTGCCAGCACCCCACAGGGGGCATGGGGAAACACCATATATTTT | TRBJ1-3 | TRBV11-2 | . | TRBD1
CASSLGQGTYNEQFF | TGTGCCAGCAGCTTAGGACAGGGGACCTACAATGAGCAGTTCTTC | TRBJ2-1 | TRBV7-9 | . | TRBD1
CSVDGGPEAFF | TGCAGCGTTGACGGCGGGCCTGAAGCTTTCTTT | TRBJ1-1 | TRBV29-1 | once | .
CASSIKGQGANEQYF | TGTGCCAGTAGTATTAAGGGACAGGGGGCGAATGAGCAGTACTTC | TRBJ2-7 | TRBV19 | . | TRBD1
CASSATSGSHNEQFF | TGTGCCAGCAGCGCCACTAGCGGGAGTCACAATGAGCAGTTCTTC | TRBJ2-1 | TRBV9 | . | TRBD2
CASSYGGKNIQYF | TGTGCCAGCAGTTACGGGGGGAAAAACATTCAGTACTTC | TRBJ2-4 | TRBV6-5 | . | .
CASSYSSSYNEQFF | TGTGCCAGCAGTTACTCGAGCTCCTACAATGAGCAGTTCTTC | TRBJ2-1 | TRBV6-2/TRBV6-3 | . | .
CASSPQQTGDNSPLHF | TGTGCCAGCAGTCCGCAGCAGACAGGGGATAATTCACCCCTCCACTTT | TRBJ1-6 | TRBV28 | . | TRBD1
CASSAGVSHNQPQHF | TGTGCCAGCAGCGCGGGGGTGTCCCACAATCAGCCCCAGCATTTT | TRBJ1-5 | TRBV6-5 | once | .
CASSRQGGPYEQYF | TGTGCCAGCAGTCGACAGGGAGGCCCCTACGAGCAGTACTTC | TRBJ2-7 | TRBV6-5 | . | .
CATSDSRKGDTQYF | TGTGCCACCAGTGATTCTCGTAAGGGGGATACGCAGTATTTT | TRBJ2-3 | TRBV24-1 | . | .
CASSVVSLAGSGELFF | TGTGCCAGCAGCGTAGTTTCACTAGCGGGTAGCGGGGAGCTGTTTTTT | TRBJ2-2 | TRBV9 | . | TRBD2
CASSEGSGRPTDTQYF | TGTGCCAGCAGTGAAGGTAGCGGGAGGCCCACAGATACGCAGTATTTT | TRBJ2-3 | TRBV2 | . | TRBD2
CASSLGTAYEQYF | TGTGCCAGCAGCTTAGGGACAGCCTACGAGCAGTACTTC | TRBJ2-7 | TRBV7-9 | . | .
CASSMPHSSRETQYF | TGTGCCAGCAGCATGCCCCATTCTTCCCGGGAGACCCAGTACTTC | TRBJ2-5 | TRBV11-2 | . | .
CASSHTGAPNYGYTF | TGCGCCAGCAGCCATACAGGGGCCCCGAACTATGGTTACACCTTC | TRBJ1-2 | TRBV4-3 | . | TRBD1
CASSLAGATNEKLFF | TGTGCCAGCAGTCTCGCGGGAGCAACTAATGAAAAACTGTTTTTT | TRBJ1-4 | TRBV6-5 | . | .
CASSLGLAGINEQFF | TGTGCCAGCAGTTTAGGGCTAGCGGGAATCAATGAGCAGTTCTTC | TRBJ2-1 | TRBV28 | . | TRBD2
CASSSRGLTNTGELFF | TGTGCCAGCAGCTCCCGGGGACTTACTAACACCGGGGAGCTGTTTTTT | TRBJ2-2 | TRBV5-6 | . | .
CASSQETYGYTF | TGTGCCAGCAGCCAAGAAACATATGGCTACACCTTC | TRBJ1-2 | TRBV3-1/TRBV3-2 | once | .
CASNTGTGKVGEQFF | TGTGCCAGCAACACCGGGACAGGGAAGGTGGGAGAGCAGTTCTTC | TRBJ2-1 | TRBV27 | few | TRBD1
CAWSQRTGGYGNTIYF | TGTGCCTGGAGCCAAAGAACAGGGGGCTATGGAAACACCATATATTTT | TRBJ1-3 | TRBV30 | . | TRBD1
CATSRQTWEEQYF | TGTGCCACCAGCAGACAGACTTGGGAGGAGCAGTACTTC | TRBJ2-7 | TRBV15 | . | .
CATSRELAGITDTQYF | TGTGCCACCAGCAGAGAACTAGCGGGAATCACAGATACGCAGTATTTT | TRBJ2-3 | TRBV15 | once | TRBD2
CASSFQTSGANVLTF | TGTGCCAGCAGCTTCCAGACTTCTGGGGCCAACGTCCTGACTTTC | TRBJ2-6 | TRBV7-3 | . | .
CASSVDSASTDTQYF | TGCGCCAGCAGCGTCGACTCGGCTAGCACAGATACGCAGTATTTT | TRBJ2-3 | TRBV5-1 | . | .
CASSSTGVSYNEQFF | TGTGCCAGCAGCTCGACAGGGGTCTCCTACAATGAGCAGTTCTTC | TRBJ2-1 | TRBV11-3 | . | TRBD1
CAIRQGNYEQYF | TGTGCCATAAGACAGGGTAACTACGAGCAGTACTTC | TRBJ2-7 | TRBV10-3 | . | TRBD1
CASSYLWSSVQETQYF | TGTGCCAGCAGTTACCTTTGGAGTAGCGTCCAAGAGACCCAGTACTTC | TRBJ2-5 | TRBV6-5 | . | .